What follows are 27 T cell receptor beta chains derived from one specimen sequenced in a study of blood T cell repertoires in COVID-19. Clones were read by immunoSEQ multiplex PCR, and TCRdb kept only the in-frame ones, dropping some. Among roughly 190,000 clones listed, roughly 80% were seen once. The sample taken for sequencing was peripheral blood. The source of these receptors is a man aged 25 to 40 with active or convalescent COVID-19.

The chain employs TRBV7-2 and TRBJ1-3; possibly TRBD1 for D (6 bases). This CDR3 contains 16 residues. Germline V gene data show CDR1 as SGHTA and CDR2 as FQGNSA. V shed 1 base and J shed 4 bases, with 14 bases lying between them. CDR3 nucleotide sequence: TGTGCCAGCAGCTTAGACGGGGGGCGCGGGGGAAACACCATATATTTT. Amino acid sequence: CASSLDGGRGGNTIYF.

This clone appeared a few times. This chain links TRBV29-1 with TRBJ1-2; D gene unclear. The CDR3 extends over 10 amino acids. The V end was cut by 7 bases, the J end by 6 bases, with 9 bases between. Germline V CDR1 and CDR2: SQVTM, ANQGSEA. CDR3 sequence reads: CSADRDGYTF. As DNA, the CDR3 is TGCAGCGCGGACCGAGATGGCTACACCTTC.

V usage is TRBV9 and J usage is TRBJ1-2; no firm D call. Per germline, CDR1 SGDLS and CDR2 YYNGEE. The CDR3 runs 11 residues. V was clipped by 3 bases and J by 8 bases, with 8 bases between them. The CDR3 sequence is CASSGGGGYTF. The CDR3 DNA follows: TGTGCCAGCAGCGGGGGAGGGGGCTACACCTTC. Together with reference TRBV9 and TRBJ1-2, the CDR3 gives the full variable domain: DSGVTQTPKHLITATGQRVTLRCSPRSGDLSVYWYQQSLDQGLQFLIQYYNGEERAKGNILERFSAQQFPDLHSELNLSSLELGDSALYFCASSGGGGYTFGSGTRLTVV.

V and J are TRBV4-1 and TRBJ1-2; 10 bases are shared with TRBD1. After removal of 0 bases from V and 0 bases from J, the junction contained 13 bases not matched to a gene. Germline-derived CDR1 and CDR2 are MGHRA and YSYEKL. This CDR3 comprises 20 residues. The DNA for the CDR3 is TGCGCCAGCAGCCAAGATGGTAGAAGGACAGGGGGTTTCGCTAACTATGGCTACACCTTC. This gives the protein CASSQDGRRTGGFANYGYTF.

J is TRBJ1-1 and V is TRBV7-9; 9 nucleotides match TRBD1. This CDR3 has 15 amino acids. V was pared by 1 base and J by 5 bases, with 5 bases of the junction left unmatched. The V gene's germline CDR1 is SEHNR and CDR2 FQNEAQ (reference sequence). The CDR3 spells CASSLETGGMTEAFF. Here the CDR3 DNA reads TGTGCCAGCAGCTTAGAGACAGGGGGAATGACTGAAGCTTTCTTT.

The chain recombines TRBV19 with TRBJ2-7; a weak D match, TRBD2 (5 bases). Looked up from germline, CDR1 is LNHDA and CDR2 is SQIVND (reference sequence). V was shortened by 8 bases and J by 5 bases, with 22 bases between the two germline ends. The CDR3 runs 15 residues. For the CDR3, the DNA is TGTGCCAGTGCCTCAGCGGTCCCCCCCATGGACGAGCAGTACTTC. It codes for CASASAVPPMDEQYF.

The chain couples TRBV12-3 or TRBV12-4 to TRBJ1-1; TRBD1 might be the D (6 bases). The CDR3 totals 12 residues. V was trimmed by 6 bases and J by 10 bases, leaving 15 bases between them. The CDR3 region is CASRATGFGAFF. As DNA, the CDR3 is TGTGCCAGCAGGGCAACAGGGTTCGGAGCTTTCTTT.

The rearrangement uses TRBV19 and TRBJ1-1; 8 nucleotides match TRBD1. Trimming took 5 bases from V and 7 from J; bases not matched to a gene: 12. Looked up from germline, CDR1 is LNHDA and CDR2 is SQIVND (reference sequence). The CDR3 extends over 15 amino acids. The CDR3 loop is CASSRMDRADIEAFF. CDR3 in DNA: TGTGCCAGTAGTCGAATGGACAGGGCGGACATTGAAGCTTTCTTT.

The CDR3 sequence: CASRLQGASEQYF. As DNA, the CDR3 is TGCGCCAGCAGACTTCAGGGGGCGAGCGAGCAGTACTTC. V is TRBV5-1 and J is TRBJ2-7; TRBD1 agrees at 8 bases. Germline CDR1 and CDR2: SGHRS and YFSETQ. The CDR3 loop spans 13 amino acids. The trim removed 5 bases at V and 6 bases at J, leaving 7 bases unmatched.

The chain is built from TRBV30 and TRBJ2-5; TRBD2 matches 7 bases. The CDR3 is 15 residues long. The junction had 14 bases not matched to a gene; V was cut back by 2 bases and J by 8 bases. Germline CDR1 reads GTSNPN; CDR2 reads SVGIG (reference sequence). The CDR3 spells CAWSIGGDSKRTQYF. CDR3 DNA sequence: TGTGCCTGGAGTATTGGGGGGGACTCCAAGAGAACCCAGTACTTC. The whole variable domain, filled in from reference TRBV30 and TRBJ2-5, reads SQTIHQWPATLVQPVGSPLSLECTVEGTSNPNLYWYRQAAGRGLQLLFYSVGIGQISSEVPQNLSASRPQDRQFILSSKKLLLSDSGFYLCAWSIGGDSKRTQYFGPGTRLLVL.

The chain has TRBV25-1 and TRBJ1-6; possibly TRBD1 for D (6 bases). Germline V gene sequence: CDR1 MGHDK, CDR2 SYGVNS. This CDR3 region has 17 residues. The V gene lost 4 bases and the J gene lost 3 bases, with 16 bases spanning the gap. CDR3 in amino acids: CASSGGRLIDYNSPLHF. The DNA of the CDR3 is TGTGCCAGCAGTGGGGGGCGTCTGATAGACTATAATTCACCCCTCCACTTT.

The chain combines TRBV19 with TRBJ1-4; TRBD1 matches 7 bases. Germline V CDR1 and CDR2: LNHDA, SQIVND (reference sequence). This CDR3 comprises 14 residues. Unmatched junction bases numbered 4, after V lost 3 bases and J lost 6 bases. CDR3 coding DNA: TGTGCCAGTAGTATGGACAGGTGGGATGAAAAACTGTTTTTT. This codes for CASSMDRWDEKLFF.

The chain couples TRBV10-3 to TRBJ2-7, with a tentative D call TRBD2 (6 bases). Deletions cut 6 bases from V and 0 bases from J, with 18 bases between. Per the germline V gene, CDR1 is ENHRY and CDR2 is SYGVKD. The CDR3 sequence is 16 residues long. The DNA of the CDR3 is TGTGCCATCAGCGGGACTTCTATAGGGGACTCCTACGAGCAGTACTTC. As protein: CAISGTSIGDSYEQYF.

The CDR3, as DNA: TGTGCCACCAGCAGTCGACAGGAGGTCGGGCCCCAGCATTTT. It yields the protein CATSSRQEVGPQHF. V is TRBV15 and J is TRBJ1-5; D might be TRBD1 (6 bases). Trimming pared 3 bases from V and 9 bases from J, leaving 15 bases between. Germline CDR1 LNHNV, CDR2 YYDKDF (reference sequence). The CDR3 has 14 amino acids.

This chain uses TRBV19 with TRBJ2-7; tentatively, D is TRBD1 (6 bases). The CDR3 has 15 residues. Germline V gene data show CDR1 as LNHDA and CDR2 as SQIVND (reference sequence). Trimming removed 8 bases from V and 0 bases from J, with 17 bases in between. The DNA for the CDR3 is TGTGCCAGTCTCCCGGGACATGGCAGCTCCTACGAGCAGTACTTC. The encoded protein is CASLPGHGSSYEQYF. Together with reference TRBV19 and TRBJ2-7, the CDR3 gives the full variable domain: DGGITQSPKYLFRKEGQNVTLSCEQNLNHDAMYWYRQDPGQGLRLIYYSQIVNDFQKGDIAEGYSVSREKKESFPLTVTSAQKNPTAFYLCASLPGHGSSYEQYFGPGTRLTVT.

This clone has just a few counts. The chain uses TRBV10-3 and TRBJ1-6, with TRBD1 matching 7 bases. The CDR3 is 17 residues long. Germline lookup yields CDR1 ENHRY and CDR2 SYGVKD. V trimming: 2 bases; J trimming: 8 bases; junction bases outside the gene matches: 12. The CDR3 reads CAISEPRQGTNDSPLHF. The CDR3 DNA reads as TGTGCCATCAGTGAGCCGAGACAGGGCACGAATGATTCACCCCTCCACTTT.

Only a few counts were recorded for this clone. This sequence joins TRBV7-3 and TRBJ2-6; possible D gene TRBD2, 6 bases. CDR1 and CDR2 from the germline V gene are SGHTA and FQGTGA. The CDR3 has 19 residues. V was clipped by 1 base and J by 0 bases, with 16 bases between them. In DNA form, the CDR3 reads TGTGCCAGCAGCTTAAACCCTTTGGCGGGGTACTCTGGGGCCAACGTCCTGACTTTC. Amino acids: CASSLNPLAGYSGANVLTF.

This clone was counted only a few times. The chain combines TRBV6-1 with TRBJ1-5; D remains unclear. The V gene's germline CDR1 is MNHNS and CDR2 SASEGT. The CDR3 covers 14 residues. Trimming removed 2 bases from V and 10 bases from J, with 15 bases in between. The CDR3 here is CASSESAGVGPQHF. In DNA, the CDR3 is TGTGCCAGCAGTGAATCAGCCGGGGTCGGACCCCAGCATTTT.

The chain combines TRBV7-8 with TRBJ1-1, with D possibly being TRBD1 (5 bases). Germline CDR1 and CDR2: SGHVS and FQNEAQ. The length of the CDR3 is 13 residues. Trimming pared 0 bases from V and 11 bases from J, leaving 13 bases between. The CDR3 reads CASSLAGRLGAFF. CDR3 DNA sequence: TGTGCCAGCAGCTTAGCGGGGCGATTGGGCGCTTTCTTT.

This clone was seen only a few times. The CDR3 DNA follows: TGTGCCAGCAGCTTAGACATCAACACTGAAGCTTTCTTT. Its translation is CASSLDINTEAFF. The J gene is TRBJ1-1, the V gene TRBV11-2; D is uncertain. Looked up from germline, CDR1 is SGHAT and CDR2 is FQNNGV. The CDR3 loop spans 13 amino acids. V was clipped by 0 bases and J by 2 bases, with 4 bases between them. The full variable domain, completed using reference TRBV11-2 and TRBJ1-1, is EAGVAQSPRYKIIEKRQSVAFWCNPISGHATLYWYQQILGQGPKLLIQFQNNGVVDDSQLPKDRFSAERLKGVDSTLKIQPAKLEDSAVYLCASSLDINTEAFFGQGTRLTVV.

The V gene is TRBV6-5, the J gene TRBJ1-1, with 12 bases fitting TRBD1. V lost 8 bases to trimming and J lost 5 bases; unmatched junction nucleotides: 9. This CDR3 comprises 15 residues. Germline V lookup: CDR1 MNHEY, CDR2 SVGAGI. CDR3 residues: CASDRDRGPGTEAFF. CDR3 in DNA: TGTGCCAGCGACCGGGACAGGGGGCCGGGGACTGAAGCTTTCTTT.

DNA for the CDR3: TGTGCCAGCAGCTACTCAGCGGAAGATGGCTACACCTTC. This encodes CASSYSAEDGYTF. The chain carries TRBV3-1 (or the pseudogene TRBV3-2) and TRBJ1-2; D unresolved. The CDR3 sequence is 13 residues long. The V gene's germline CDR1 is LGHDT and CDR2 YNNKEL (reference sequence). The ends were cut back, 5 bases at V and 6 bases at J, with 13 bases in the middle.

This sequence joins TRBV9 and TRBJ2-1; TRBD2 matches at 9 bases. Germline CDR1 and CDR2: SGDLS and YYNGEE. The CDR3 is made up of 15 amino acids. The ends lost 4 bases at V and 2 bases at J; junction bases unmatched: 4. The CDR3 DNA follows: TGTGCCAGCAGCCTCCTAGCGGGACCCTACAATGAGCAGTTCTTC. This encodes CASSLLAGPYNEQFF.

V usage is TRBV5-1 and J usage is TRBJ2-3; 8 bases are a match to TRBD1. Germline V CDR1 and CDR2: SGHRS, YFSETQ. The CDR3 is 16 residues long. Germline trimming cut 0 bases from V and 6 bases from J; bases unmatched to any gene: 9. CDR3 DNA sequence: TGCGCCAGCAGCTTGGTCCCGCCACGACAGGGGGATACGCAGTATTTT. Encoded protein: CASSLVPPRQGDTQYF.

V gene TRBV28 combines with J gene TRBJ1-5, with a weak D call TRBD1 (5 bases). This CDR3 is 16 amino acids long. V was clipped by 4 bases and J by 0 bases, with 13 bases between them. CDR1 and CDR2 from the germline V gene are MDHEN and SYDVKM. The CDR3 protein is CASSSPNRYSNQPQHF. The CDR3 DNA sequence: TGTGCCAGCAGTTCCCCGAACAGGTATAGCAATCAGCCCCAGCATTTT.

For the CDR3, the DNA is TGTGCCAGCAGCTGGACAGTTACAGATACGCAGTATTTT. Its protein product is CASSWTVTDTQYF. V and J are TRBV27 and TRBJ2-3; possibly TRBD1 for D (6 bases). Germline assignment: CDR1 MNHEY and CDR2 SMNVEV (reference sequence). V shed 6 bases and J shed 3 bases, with 10 bases lying between them. This CDR3 region has 13 residues.

The genes are TRBV3-1 (or the pseudogene TRBV3-2) and TRBJ1-2; 9 nucleotides agree with TRBD1. Trimming at V came to 0 bases and at J to 4 bases, leaving 3 bases not matched to a gene. This CDR3 has 15 residues. Germline loops: CDR1 LGHDT, CDR2 YNNKEL (reference sequence). The CDR3 nucleotides are TGTGCCAGCAGCCAAGAAGGGACAGGGCCCTATGGCTACACCTTC. Encoded protein: CASSQEGTGPYGYTF.